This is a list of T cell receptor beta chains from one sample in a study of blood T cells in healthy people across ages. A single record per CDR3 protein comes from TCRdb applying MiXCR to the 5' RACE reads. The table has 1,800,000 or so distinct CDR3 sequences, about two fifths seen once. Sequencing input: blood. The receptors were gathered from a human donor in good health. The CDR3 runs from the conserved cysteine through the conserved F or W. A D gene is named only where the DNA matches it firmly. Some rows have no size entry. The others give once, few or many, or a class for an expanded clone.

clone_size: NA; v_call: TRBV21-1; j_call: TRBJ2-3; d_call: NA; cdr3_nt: TGTGCCAGCAGCAAAGAAGCGAGACTAGCGGGGAGCACAGATACGCAGTATTTT; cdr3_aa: CASSKEARLAGSTDTQYF
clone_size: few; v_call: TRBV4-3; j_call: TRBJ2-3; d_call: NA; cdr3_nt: TGCGCCAGCAGCCAAGCAGGGGGGGCGAAGGATACGCGGTATTTT; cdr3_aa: CASSQAGGAKDTRYF
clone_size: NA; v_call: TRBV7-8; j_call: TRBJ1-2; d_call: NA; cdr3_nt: TGTGCCAGCAGCTTAGATCACGGGGTTCTCTACACCTTC; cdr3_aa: CASSLDHGVLYTF
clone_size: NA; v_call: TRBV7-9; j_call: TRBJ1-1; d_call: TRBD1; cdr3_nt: TGTGCCAGCAGCTTACCGGGACAGACCAACACTGAAGCTTTCTTT; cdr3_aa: CASSLPGQTNTEAFF
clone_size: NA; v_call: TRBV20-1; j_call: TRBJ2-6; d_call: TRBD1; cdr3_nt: TGCAGTGCTTTAGGACAGGCCAGCTCTGGGGCCAACGTCCTGACTTTC; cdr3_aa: CSALGQASSGANVLTF
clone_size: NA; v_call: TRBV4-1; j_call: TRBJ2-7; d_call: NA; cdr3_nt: TGCGCCAGCAGCCAGGGTCCACAAGCCTACGAGCAGTACTTC; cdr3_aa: CASSQGPQAYEQYF
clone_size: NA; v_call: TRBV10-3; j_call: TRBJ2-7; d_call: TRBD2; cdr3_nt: TGTGCCATCTCGGGGGAGGGCCACGAGCAGTACTTC; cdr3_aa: CAISGEGHEQYF
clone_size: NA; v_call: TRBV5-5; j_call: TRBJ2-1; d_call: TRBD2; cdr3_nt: TGTGCCAGCAGCTTTTTCTGGGCTAGCGGGGGGGGTGAGCAGTTCTTC; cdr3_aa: CASSFFWASGGGEQFF
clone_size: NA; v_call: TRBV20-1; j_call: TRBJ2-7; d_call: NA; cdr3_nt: TGCAGTGCTAAGGGGAACTCCTACGAGCAGTACTTC; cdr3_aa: CSAKGNSYEQYF
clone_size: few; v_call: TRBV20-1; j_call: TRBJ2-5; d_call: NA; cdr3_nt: TGCAGTGCTAGATTCCCTTTACAGGGGAGGAAGACCCAGTACTTC; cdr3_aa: CSARFPLQGRKTQYF